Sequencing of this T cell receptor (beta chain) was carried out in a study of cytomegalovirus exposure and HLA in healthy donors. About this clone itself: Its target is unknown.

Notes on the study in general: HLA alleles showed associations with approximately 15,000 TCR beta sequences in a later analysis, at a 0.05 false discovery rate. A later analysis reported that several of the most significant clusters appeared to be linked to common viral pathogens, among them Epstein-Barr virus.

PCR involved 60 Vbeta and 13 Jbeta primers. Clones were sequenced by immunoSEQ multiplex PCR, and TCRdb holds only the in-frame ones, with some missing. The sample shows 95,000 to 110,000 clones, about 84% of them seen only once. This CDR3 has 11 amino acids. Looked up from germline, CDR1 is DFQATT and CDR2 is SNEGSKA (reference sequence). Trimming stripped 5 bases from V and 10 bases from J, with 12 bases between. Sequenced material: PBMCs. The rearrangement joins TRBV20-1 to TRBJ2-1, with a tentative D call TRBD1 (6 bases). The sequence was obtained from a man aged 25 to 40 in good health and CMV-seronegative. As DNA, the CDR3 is TGCAGTGCTCCCGACAGGAGGGAGCAGTTCTTC. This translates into CSAPDRREQFF.